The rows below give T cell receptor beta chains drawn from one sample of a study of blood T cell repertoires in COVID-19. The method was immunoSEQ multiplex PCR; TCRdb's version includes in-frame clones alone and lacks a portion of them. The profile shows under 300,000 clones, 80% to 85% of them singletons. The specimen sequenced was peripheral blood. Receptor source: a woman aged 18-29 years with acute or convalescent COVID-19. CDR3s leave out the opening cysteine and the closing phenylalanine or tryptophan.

ASSQGVAGYNEQF TRBJ2-1 TRBV4-1
ASSWGQGYEQY TRBJ2-7 TRBV11-3
ASPDSGLAGSTDTQY TRBJ2-3 TRBV2
ASSPLIMNTEAF TRBJ1-1 TRBV3-1/TRBV3-2
ASSRDTGNYYGYT TRBJ1-2 TRBV3-1/TRBV3-2
ASSLGGPTSGYNEQF TRBJ2-1 TRBV7-9
ASSIIGQGNTEAF TRBJ1-1 TRBV19
ASSPHLLGEVNEKLF TRBJ1-4 TRBV6-2/TRBV6-3
ASSQTTGLVKTQY TRBJ2-5 TRBV18
AWLGRDYGYT TRBJ1-2 TRBV30
ASTLLGAGDIYNEQF TRBJ2-1 TRBV28
ASRDRGNPGYT TRBJ1-2 TRBV10-2
ATEHGGLYNEQF TRBJ2-1 TRBV24-1
ASSHGQNTEAF TRBJ1-1 TRBV6-5
ASSQDLDLREGPFEQF TRBJ2-1 TRBV4-3